This TCR beta chain emerged from a study of blood T cells in healthy people across ages (dated by TCRdb to between 2015 and 2017). Regarding the study in general: In model experiments, template switching captured roughly one uniquely barcoded TCR beta cDNA molecule for every two T cells. For two donors (one aged 18 to 29 and one aged 80 or older), the study analyzed two additional independent replicas of 1 million unique cDNA reads from the same blood draw. Four age groups were formed from the donors: young (average 16 years), middle-aged (approximately 40), aged (about 62) and long-lived (around 82). Age-related changes in TCR beta repertoire diversity were measured in the study by deep sequencing normalized with unique cDNA molecular identifiers.

The donors were roughly 39 Caucasian individuals from Russia, aged 6 to 90 years, who were systemically healthy. Each donor gave approximately 9.4 milliliters of peripheral blood, drawn into EDTA-treated Vacutainer tubes. PBMCs were isolated by Ficoll-Paque density-gradient centrifugation, with at least 7 million obtained per sample. Trizol reagent was used to extract total RNA from the PBMCs, yielding at least 5 micrograms per sample. Naive CD45RAhigh/CD27high T cell percentages were measured by flow cytometry on a PBMC aliquot from every donor. The method was 5' RACE. Sequenced using an Illumina HiSeq 2500. The second PCR ran for about 6 to 11 cycles and used a J-beta primer mix along with a sample-barcoded 5' primer. A template-switch 5' adaptor carrying 12 random nucleotides introduced a unique molecular identifier onto each TCR beta cDNA molecule. Each sample yielded at least 2.5 million CDR3-containing paired-end reads. First-strand cDNA was synthesized from all RNA with the Mint cDNA synthesis kit, primed by a TRBC-specific oligonucleotide. After uracil-DNA glycosylase treatment, a first 18-cycle PCR used universal primers M1SS and BC2_uni_R on all cDNA. In the source study's methods: For normalization, 1 million high-quality reads were randomly selected from each sample, with every read carrying a distinct molecular identifier. Reads sharing molecular identifiers were discarded rather than binned into consensus sequences. MiTCR, run with a Q25 quality threshold and the strictest error-elimination algorithm, handled CDR3 identification, clonotype clustering and error correction. A nonparametric unseen species model using Euler transformation provided a lower-bound estimate of total TCR beta diversity. TCRdb took the public reads, trimmed them with fastp at Q25, ran MiXCR for clone calling and kept in-frame beta chains. Rows with a matching CDR3 protein are joined into one entry that keeps the most common DNA and genes. The V and J calls were not made by the authors but by TCRdb's processing. The sample table lists roughly 560,000 distinct CDR3 sequences, about 25% of them with a count of one. The ten largest clones take up under 9% of the sample.

For this clonotype: There is no known antigen for this receptor. Nothing much larger sits one base from this clone, and base qualities are not available.

The CDR3 contains 13 residues, cysteine and phenylalanine counted. Here the CDR3 DNA is all that survives: 39 bases in frame from base 1. The germline V gene (reference sequence) sets CDR1 to DFQATT and CDR2 to SNEGSKA. Broad study findings and their caveats: Compared with the aged group, the long-lived group had more naive CD4+ T cells, fewer expanded clones and increased TCR diversity, suggesting age selection. Estimates of total diversity from one million sequenced T cells were regarded as lower bounds and underestimates. As age increased, observed TCR beta diversity per million T cells dropped in a roughly linear way, and a significant reduction was already evident by age approximately 40. Since profiling was done on bulk unsorted PBMCs, naive and antigen-experienced compartments could not be conclusively compared. Because donor CMV infection status was unknown, age-related changes in expanded clonotypes were potentially confounded. A strong correlation was found between observed TCR beta diversity and the percentage of naive T cells measured by flow cytometry.

The data were also submitted as part of a second study, on T cells of mothers and their children. The second study reports: Donors were nine systemically healthy Caucasian individuals: three mothers and their six children. cDNA synthesis used all of the extracted RNA, with 1.5 ug of RNA in each 15 ul reaction. In the second PCR, the M1S primer added sample barcodes and 2-4 random nucleotides. Over 8 million TCR beta CDR3 reads came from each mother, compared with a few million reads from each child. Thymic selection similarly shapes TCR recombination output in related and unrelated pairs, with minor effect from inherited differences. Normalized repertoire overlap was always found to be slightly, but never significantly, higher in related mother-child pairs than in unrelated mother-child pairs. No persistent microchimeric T cell clones were found, with a detection sensitivity of roughly 99 clones per million clonotypes. The study used deep NGS to compare TCR beta repertoires of mothers and children, seeking features distinguishing related mother-child pairs from unrelated individuals. Mothers averaged about 37 +/- 4 years of age and children averaged about 10 +/- 4 years. After adapter ligation was performed with NEBNext reagents, the libraries were sequenced on an Illumina HiSeq 2000 with 100+100 nt paired-end reads. To avoid cross-contamination, the mother libraries and the child libraries were prepared a month apart and sequenced in separate runs. Each donor had between roughly 500,000 and 2,200,000 distinct TCR beta clonotypes identified. Naive TCR beta clonotypes were estimated from low-frequency clonotypes matched to each donor's FACS-determined naive share, without sorting.

The V and J segments used are TRBV20-1 and TRBJ2-5; no D gene is confidently identified. The assigned J gene may be wrong: the sequence end matches TRBJ2-7 better. Sequencing was carried out using blood. The source is a boy younger than 18 in good health. CDR3 reads: CSARDKVVDEQYF. The base sequence is TGCAGTGCTAGAGATAAGGTAGTCGACGAGCAGTACTTC.